A single sample is the source of the 32 T cell receptor beta chains below, sequenced in a study of control samples from healthy donors and cancer patients. Assay: immunoSEQ multiplex PCR; the TCRdb copy retains only in-frame clones and omits some. The table shows 150,000 to 200,000 clones, with around 92% occurring only once. Sample: blood. The receptors stem from a woman aged 40 to 50 in good health.

The J gene is TRBJ1-1, the V gene TRBV28; TRBD1 might be the D (6 bases). Germline lookup yields CDR1 MDHEN and CDR2 SYDVKM. The CDR3 has 15 amino acids. Trimming shortened V by 6 bases and J by 3 bases, and 17 bases separated the two germline ends. The CDR3 protein is CASSFGGRGDTEAFF. In DNA, the CDR3 is TGTGCCAGCAGCTTTGGGGGCAGGGGAGACACTGAAGCTTTCTTT.

This clone was detected only once. V and J are TRBV4-2 and TRBJ2-3; possibly TRBD2 for D (6 bases). The CDR3 totals 16 residues. CDR1 and CDR2 (germline): LGHNA, YNFKEQ. Trimming removed 4 bases from V and 3 bases from J, with 17 bases in between. The CDR3 DNA follows: TGTGCCAGCAGCCCATCCTGGGGCGGAGGGACAGATACGCAGTATTTT. It is translated as CASSPSWGGGTDTQYF.

J is TRBJ2-5 and V is TRBV11-3; D uncertain. This CDR3 contains 14 residues. CDR1 is SGHNT, CDR2 YENEEA, per germline. V lost 5 bases and J lost 2, with 12 bases in between. This CDR3 reads CASSLRHQQETQYF. The CDR3 DNA is TGTGCCAGCAGCCTCCGACACCAACAAGAGACCCAGTACTTC.

V and J are TRBV6-4 and TRBJ1-3; 7 nucleotides match TRBD1. The ends lost 6 bases at V and 1 base at J; junction bases unmatched: 12. The germline CDR1 and CDR2 sequences are MRHNA and SNTAGT. The CDR3 has 17 residues. The CDR3 loop reads CASSVARGPGSGNTIYF. CDR3 DNA sequence: TGTGCCAGCAGCGTAGCGAGGGGGCCCGGATCTGGAAACACCATATATTTT.

This clone was picked up one time. V is TRBV2 and J is TRBJ1-1; perhaps TRBD1 as D (6 bases). V lost 2 bases and J lost 3, with 13 bases in between. This CDR3 has 15 amino acids. Germline CDR1 reads SNHLY; CDR2 reads FYNNEI. This CDR3 reads CASSEYEGEYTEAFF. The CDR3 coding sequence is TGTGCCAGCAGTGAATATGAGGGGGAGTACACTGAAGCTTTCTTT.

The rearrangement uses TRBV10-3 and TRBJ1-1; no definite D call. The CDR3 consists of 11 residues. Trimming shortened V by 2 bases and J by 2 bases, and 0 bases separated the two germline ends. Per the germline V gene, CDR1 is ENHRY and CDR2 is SYGVKD. The CDR3 DNA sequence: TGTGCCATCAGTGAGAACACTGAAGCTTTCTTT. Translated: CAISENTEAFF.

This chain links TRBV9 with TRBJ2-6; tentatively, D is TRBD1 (6 bases). With 0 bases removed from V and 2 bases from J, the gap between germline ends came to 15 bases. The CDR3 length is 18 residues. Germline V lookup: CDR1 SGDLS, CDR2 YYNGEE. Here the CDR3 reads CASSVAGTLIAGANVLTF. The CDR3 coding sequence is TGTGCCAGCAGCGTAGCCGGGACACTTATCGCTGGGGCCAACGTCCTGACTTTC.

CDR3 nucleotides: TGTGCCAGCAGTTTCGGGCAGGCCTATGGCTACACCTTC. Amino acids: CASSFGQAYGYTF. J is TRBJ1-2 and V is TRBV27; D remains ambiguous. Between the trimmed V and J ends, which lost 3 bases and 4 bases, there was a span of 9 bases. The CDR3 length is 13 residues. The germline V gene encodes CDR1 MNHEY and CDR2 SMNVEV (reference sequence).

The chain uses TRBV6-5 and TRBJ2-5; the D is unclear. This CDR3 region has 14 residues. The germline V gene has CDR1 MNHEY and CDR2 SVGAGI. The V end lost 9 bases, the J end lost 5 bases, and 19 bases lay between the germline ends. The chain's CDR3 is CASSERAVRETQYF. The CDR3 DNA follows: TGTGCCAGTTCGGAAAGGGCGGTTAGGGAGACCCAGTACTTC.

This rearrangement joins TRBV19 to TRBJ1-2, with no clear D. The V and J ends lost 0 bases and 6 bases respectively, with 11 bases between them. The CDR3 has 14 residues. CDR1 and CDR2 (germline): LNHDA, SQIVND (reference sequence). This CDR3 is CASSIDLWEDGYTF. In nucleotides, the CDR3 is TGTGCCAGTAGTATAGACCTTTGGGAGGATGGCTACACCTTC.

The CDR3 region is CASSWTEAYEQYF. For the CDR3, the DNA is TGTGCCAGCAGTTGGACCGAAGCCTACGAGCAGTACTTC. The chain combines TRBV12-3 or TRBV12-4 with TRBJ2-7, with D hard to call. With 4 bases removed from V and 2 bases from J, the gap between germline ends came to 9 bases. This CDR3 spans 13 amino acids.

CDR3 sequence reads: CASSIEARGHGYTF. The CDR3 DNA is TGTGCCAGTAGTATAGAGGCCAGGGGGCATGGCTACACCTTC. The genes are TRBV19 and TRBJ1-2, with 8 positions matching TRBD1. With 0 bases clipped from V and 6 bases from J, the junction kept 3 bases outside the gene matches. The germline V gene has CDR1 LNHDA and CDR2 SQIVND (reference sequence). The CDR3 is 14 residues long.

Only one count was recorded for this clone. The genes are TRBV10-3 and TRBJ1-1, with D perhaps TRBD1 (5 bases). The CDR3 runs to 13 residues. Per germline, CDR1 ENHRY and CDR2 SYGVKD. Trimming shortened V by 7 bases and J by 2 bases, and 11 bases separated the two germline ends. CDR3 nucleotide sequence: TGTGCCATCAATTGGGGGGAAAACACTGAAGCTTTCTTT. Its translation: CAINWGENTEAFF.

V gene TRBV11-3 combines with J gene TRBJ2-3; TRBD1 aligns across 8 bases. The trim removed 6 bases at V and 1 base at J, leaving 3 bases unmatched. From germline, CDR1 is SGHNT and CDR2 YENEEA. The CDR3 consists of 14 residues. The CDR3 protein is CASSLGQGTDTQYF. The CDR3 coding sequence is TGTGCCAGCAGTTTGGGACAGGGCACAGATACGCAGTATTTT.

The V call is TRBV7-9, the J call TRBJ1-1; no clear D gene. Germline V gives CDR1 SEHNR, CDR2 FQNEAQ (reference sequence). The V end lost 1 base, the J end lost 2 bases, and 2 bases lay between the germline ends. The CDR3 is 12 residues long. DNA of the CDR3: TGTGCCAGCAGCTTAGTCAACACTGAAGCTTTCTTT. Its translation is CASSLVNTEAFF.

The rearrangement uses TRBV28 and TRBJ1-2; TRBD1 might be the D (5 bases). Deletions cut 3 bases from V and 4 bases from J, with 12 bases between. The CDR3 is 14 amino acids. Germline CDR1 reads MDHEN; CDR2 reads SYDVKM. The CDR3 region is CASSFGARGYGYTF. DNA for the CDR3: TGTGCCAGCAGTTTTGGGGCGCGGGGCTATGGCTACACCTTC.

The V call is TRBV18, the J call TRBJ1-3; D gene unclear. The germline gives CDR1 KGHSH, CDR2 LQKENI. The CDR3 length is 16 residues. V lost 3 bases and J lost 1, with 13 bases in between. The CDR3 protein is CASSPRSDGSGNTIYF. CDR3 DNA: TGTGCCAGCTCACCCCGTTCGGACGGATCTGGAAACACCATATATTTT.

The rearrangement uses TRBV5-1 and TRBJ2-7, with 10 bases that match TRBD2. V shed 3 bases, J shed 4 bases, and the junction held 4 bases outside the gene matches. The CDR3 is made up of 14 amino acids. Germline-derived CDR1 and CDR2 are SGHRS and YFSETQ. CDR3 in amino acids: CASSSSGGGYEQYF. The CDR3, as DNA: TGCGCCAGCAGCTCTAGCGGGGGAGGATACGAGCAGTACTTC.

The chain uses TRBV6-5 and TRBJ2-3, with D possibly being TRBD2 (7 bases). CDR3 size: 16 residues. V lost 3 bases and J lost 4, with 17 bases in between. In germline, CDR1 is MNHEY, CDR2 SVGAGI. CDR3 amino acids: CASSYGLGGRPDTQYF. The CDR3 nucleotides are TGTGCCAGCAGTTATGGGTTGGGGGGGCGACCAGATACGCAGTATTTT.

This CDR3 is CASSGTGAFADTQYF. DNA of the CDR3: TGCGCCAGCAGTGGTACAGGGGCGTTTGCAGATACGCAGTATTTT. The chain couples TRBV10-1 to TRBJ2-3, with TRBD1 matching over 7 bases. The CDR3 consists of 15 residues. Germline V CDR1 and CDR2: WNHNN, SYGVQD (reference sequence). The junction had 8 bases not matched to a gene; V was cut back by 4 bases and J by 4 bases.

The chain links TRBV9 to TRBJ2-3, with 9 bases identical to TRBD2. CDR1 SGDLS and CDR2 YYNGEE come from the germline V gene. CDR3 size: 16 residues. The trim removed 0 bases at V and 2 bases at J, leaving 4 bases unmatched. In DNA form, the CDR3 reads TGTGCCAGCAGCGTAGCGGCGGGGGGGAACACAGATACGCAGTATTTT. Protein product: CASSVAAGGNTDTQYF.

The rearrangement links TRBV27 to TRBJ2-2, with D uncertain. V was pared by 4 bases and J by 1 base, with 4 bases between. The CDR3 covers 13 residues. Germline lookup yields CDR1 MNHEY and CDR2 SMNVEV (reference sequence). CDR3 amino acids: CASSYGNTGELFF. For the CDR3, the DNA is TGTGCCAGCAGTTATGGGAACACCGGGGAGCTGTTTTTT.

The genes are TRBV6-5 and TRBJ2-2; 8 bases are a match to TRBD1. V shed 2 bases, J shed 5 bases, and the junction held 7 bases outside the gene matches. In germline, CDR1 is MNHEY, CDR2 SVGAGI. This CDR3 is built from 16 residues. CDR3 nucleotides: TGTGCCAGCAGTTACCATTCGACAGGGGTAACCGGGGAGCTGTTTTTT. As protein: CASSYHSTGVTGELFF.

The CDR3 coding sequence is TGTGCCAGTAGTATAGATCTATGGGGACGAGTCGACTACACCTTC. This sequence encodes CASSIDLWGRVDYTF. This rearrangement joins TRBV19 to TRBJ1-2, with D possibly TRBD1 on 5 matching bases. The germline V gene has CDR1 LNHDA and CDR2 SQIVND (reference sequence). The CDR3 totals 15 residues. V lost 0 bases and J 10 bases, leaving 18 bases between the germline ends.

The genes are TRBV2 and TRBJ1-2; no clear D. V was cut by 0 bases and J by 8 bases, with 34 bases left in between. This CDR3 is built from 21 residues. The germline gives CDR1 SNHLY, CDR2 FYNNEI. CDR3 protein: CASSEAGGGFWAPLNRGGYTF. The CDR3 DNA reads as TGTGCCAGCAGTGAAGCAGGCGGAGGGTTTTGGGCCCCGTTAAACCGGGGAGGCTACACCTTC. The whole variable domain, remainder taken from reference TRBV2 and TRBJ1-2, is EPEVTQTPSHQVTQMGQEVILRCVPISNHLYFYWYRQILGQKVEFLVSFYNNEISEKSEIFDDQFSVERPDGSNFTLKIRSTKLEDSAMYFCASSEAGGGFWAPLNRGGYTFGSGTRLTVV.

The chain is built from TRBV2 and TRBJ1-6; no reliable D call. Germline values: CDR1 SNHLY, CDR2 FYNNEI. Trimming pared 7 bases from V and 4 bases from J, leaving 11 bases between. The CDR3 covers 14 residues. In DNA form, the CDR3 reads TGTGCCAGCATGGGAGTAATTTATAATTCACCCCTCCACTTT. The encoded protein is CASMGVIYNSPLHF.

The chain has TRBV18 and TRBJ1-1; 8 bases agree with TRBD1. CDR1 and CDR2 (germline): KGHSH, LQKENI. The ends lost 0 bases at V and 1 base at J; junction bases unmatched: 1. This CDR3 comprises 15 residues. This CDR3 reads CASSPPGQANTEAFF. The CDR3 nucleotides read TGTGCCAGCTCACCACCGGGACAGGCGAACACTGAAGCTTTCTTT.

The J gene is TRBJ1-1, the V gene TRBV6-5; possibly TRBD1 for D (6 bases). The V end was cut by 7 bases, the J end by 3 bases, with 12 bases between. This CDR3 spans 13 amino acids. CDR1 is MNHEY, CDR2 SVGAGI, per germline. CDR3 bases: TGTGCCAGCACTTTACAGGGTTACACTGAAGCTTTCTTT. This encodes CASTLQGYTEAFF.

V is TRBV6-1 and J is TRBJ1-5; possibly TRBD1 for D (5 bases). CDR3 length: 13 amino acids. Germline CDR1 reads MNHNS; CDR2 reads SASEGT. Trimming took off 0 bases at V and 6 bases at J, with 6 bases between the two ends. The CDR3 nucleotides read TGTGCCAGCAGTGAAGCGAGGGGTCAGCCCCAGCATTTT. Translating it yields CASSEARGQPQHF.

J is TRBJ2-3 and V is TRBV11-3; TRBD2 agrees at 9 bases. The germline gives CDR1 SGHNT, CDR2 YENEEA. CDR3 length: 16 amino acids. J was trimmed by 5 bases and V by 3 bases; bases with no gene match: 9. The CDR3 DNA sequence: TGTGCCAGCAGCTTTTCCGCGGGGGGGCGTTTAGATACGCAGTATTTT. Its protein is CASSFSAGGRLDTQYF.

The chain couples TRBV24-1 to TRBJ1-2; D possibly corresponds to TRBD1 (5 bases). The CDR3 sequence is 14 residues long. Trimming stripped 4 bases from V and 0 bases from J, with 8 bases between. Germline lookup yields CDR1 KGHDR and CDR2 SFDVKD. CDR3 amino acids: CATSDGGTNYGYTF. The DNA of the CDR3 is TGTGCCACCAGTGACGGGGGGACTAACTATGGCTACACCTTC.

V gene TRBV15 combines with J gene TRBJ2-7; D uncertain. The CDR3 has 13 amino acids. Germline V CDR1 and CDR2: LNHNV, YYDKDF (reference sequence). V lost 3 bases, J lost 4 bases, and 10 bases lay in between. The chain's CDR3 is CATSRIDWYEQYF. The CDR3, as DNA: TGTGCCACCAGCAGGATAGACTGGTACGAGCAGTACTTC. Together with reference TRBV15 and TRBJ2-7, the CDR3 gives the full variable domain: DAMVIQNPRYQVTQFGKPVTLSCSQTLNHNVMYWYQQKSSQAPKLLFHYYDKDFNNEADTPDNFQSRRPNTSFCFLDIRSPGLGDTAMYLCATSRIDWYEQYFGPGTRLTVT.